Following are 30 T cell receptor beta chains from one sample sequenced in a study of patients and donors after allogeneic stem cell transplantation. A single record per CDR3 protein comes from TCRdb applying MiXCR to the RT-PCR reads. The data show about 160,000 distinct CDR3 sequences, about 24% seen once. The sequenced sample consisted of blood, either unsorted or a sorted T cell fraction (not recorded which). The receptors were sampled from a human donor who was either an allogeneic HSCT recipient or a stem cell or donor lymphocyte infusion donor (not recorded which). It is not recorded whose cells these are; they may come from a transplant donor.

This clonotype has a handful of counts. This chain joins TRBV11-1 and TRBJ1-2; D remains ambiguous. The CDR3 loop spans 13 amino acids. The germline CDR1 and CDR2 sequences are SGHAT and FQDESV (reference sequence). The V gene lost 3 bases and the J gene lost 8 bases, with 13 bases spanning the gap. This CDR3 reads CASSFAGSVGYTF. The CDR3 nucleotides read TGTGCCAGCAGCTTTGCAGGATCGGTCGGCTACACCTTC.

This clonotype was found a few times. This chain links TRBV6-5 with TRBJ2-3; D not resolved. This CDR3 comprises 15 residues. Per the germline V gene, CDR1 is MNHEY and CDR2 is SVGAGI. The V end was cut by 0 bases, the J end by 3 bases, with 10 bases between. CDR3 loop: CASSYSRPRTDTQYF. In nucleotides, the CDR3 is TGTGCCAGCAGTTACTCGCGACCCCGGACAGATACGCAGTATTTT.

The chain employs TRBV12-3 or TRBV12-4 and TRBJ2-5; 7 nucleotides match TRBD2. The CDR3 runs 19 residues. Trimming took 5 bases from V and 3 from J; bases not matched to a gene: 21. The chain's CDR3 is CASSPLGSGLGPKKETQYF. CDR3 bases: TGTGCCAGCAGTCCCCTGGGTAGCGGGTTAGGCCCTAAGAAAGAGACCCAGTACTTC.

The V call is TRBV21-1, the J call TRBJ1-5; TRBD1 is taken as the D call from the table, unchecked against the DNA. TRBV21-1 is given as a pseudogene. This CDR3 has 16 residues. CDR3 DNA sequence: TGTGCCAGCAGCATCCGACTGGGGCAGGGGAATCAGCCCCAGCATTTT. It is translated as CASSIRLGQGNQPQHF.

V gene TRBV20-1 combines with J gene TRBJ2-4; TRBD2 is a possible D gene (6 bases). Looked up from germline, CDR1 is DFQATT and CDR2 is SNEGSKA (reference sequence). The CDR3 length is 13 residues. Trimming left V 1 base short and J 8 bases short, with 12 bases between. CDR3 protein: CSARGQGGDIQYF. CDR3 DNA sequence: TGCAGTGCTAGAGGGCAGGGCGGGGACATTCAGTACTTC.

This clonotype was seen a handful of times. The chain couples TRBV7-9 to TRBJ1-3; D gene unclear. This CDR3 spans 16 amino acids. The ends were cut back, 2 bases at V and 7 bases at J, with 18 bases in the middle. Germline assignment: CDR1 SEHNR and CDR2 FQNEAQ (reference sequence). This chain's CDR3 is CASSLIPWFPGNTIYF. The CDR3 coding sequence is TGTGCCAGCAGCTTAATCCCATGGTTCCCGGGGAACACCATATATTTT.

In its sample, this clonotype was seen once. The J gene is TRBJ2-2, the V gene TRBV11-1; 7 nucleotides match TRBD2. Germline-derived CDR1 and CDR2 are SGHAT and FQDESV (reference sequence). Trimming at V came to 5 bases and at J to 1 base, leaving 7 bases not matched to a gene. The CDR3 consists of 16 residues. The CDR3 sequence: CASSPRGGKNTGELFF. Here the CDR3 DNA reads TGTGCCAGCAGCCCCCGGGGAGGGAAGAACACCGGGGAGCTGTTTTTT.

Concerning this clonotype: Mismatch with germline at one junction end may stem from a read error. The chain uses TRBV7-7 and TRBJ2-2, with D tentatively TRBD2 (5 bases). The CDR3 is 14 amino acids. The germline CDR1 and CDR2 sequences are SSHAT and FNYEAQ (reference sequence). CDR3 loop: CASSQSGDTGELFF. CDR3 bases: TGTGCTAGCAGCCAAAGCGGTGATACCGGGGAGCTGTTTTTT.

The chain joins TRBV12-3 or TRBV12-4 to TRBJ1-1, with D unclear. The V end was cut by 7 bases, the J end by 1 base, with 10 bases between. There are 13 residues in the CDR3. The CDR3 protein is CASIRFGNTEAFF. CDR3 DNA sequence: TGTGCCAGCATTCGATTCGGGAACACTGAAGCTTTCTTT.

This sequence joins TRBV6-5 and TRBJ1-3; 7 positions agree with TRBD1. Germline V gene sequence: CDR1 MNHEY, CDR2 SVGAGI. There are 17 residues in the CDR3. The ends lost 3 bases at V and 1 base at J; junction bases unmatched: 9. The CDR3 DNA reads TGTGCCAGCAGTTATAGTCCGACAGGGTCTTCTGGAAACACCATATATTTT. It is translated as CASSYSPTGSSGNTIYF.

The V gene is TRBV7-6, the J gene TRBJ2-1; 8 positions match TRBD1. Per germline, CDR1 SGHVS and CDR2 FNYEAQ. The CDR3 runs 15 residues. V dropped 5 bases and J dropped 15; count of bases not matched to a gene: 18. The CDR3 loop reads CASSPRTGLFEGRFF. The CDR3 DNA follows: TGTGCCAGCAGCCCAAGGACAGGGCTCTTTGAGGGTCGGTTCTTC.

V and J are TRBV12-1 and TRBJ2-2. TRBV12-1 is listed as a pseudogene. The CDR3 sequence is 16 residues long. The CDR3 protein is CASSPRERIYTGELFF. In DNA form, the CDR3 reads TGTGCCAGCAGCCCTAGAGAAAGGATATACACCGGGGAGCTGTTTTTT.

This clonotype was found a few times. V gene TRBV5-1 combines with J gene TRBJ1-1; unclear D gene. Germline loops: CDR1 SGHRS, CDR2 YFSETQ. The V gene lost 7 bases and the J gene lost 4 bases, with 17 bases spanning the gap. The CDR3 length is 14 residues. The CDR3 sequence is CASAAYVLGTEAFF. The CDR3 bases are TGCGCCAGCGCCGCGTATGTCTTGGGCACTGAAGCTTTCTTT. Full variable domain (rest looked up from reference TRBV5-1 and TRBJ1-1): KAGVTQTPRYLIKTRGQQVTLSCSPISGHRSVSWYQQTPGQGLQFLFEYFSETQRNKGNFPGRFSGRQFSNSRSEMNVSTLELGDSALYLCASAAYVLGTEAFFGQGTRLTVV.

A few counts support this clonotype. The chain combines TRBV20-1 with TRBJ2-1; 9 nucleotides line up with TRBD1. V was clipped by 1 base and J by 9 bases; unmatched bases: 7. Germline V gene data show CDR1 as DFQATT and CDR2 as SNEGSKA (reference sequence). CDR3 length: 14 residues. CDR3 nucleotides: TGCAGTGCTAGAGTACAGGGGGCCCATAGTGAGCAGTTCTTC. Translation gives CSARVQGAHSEQFF.

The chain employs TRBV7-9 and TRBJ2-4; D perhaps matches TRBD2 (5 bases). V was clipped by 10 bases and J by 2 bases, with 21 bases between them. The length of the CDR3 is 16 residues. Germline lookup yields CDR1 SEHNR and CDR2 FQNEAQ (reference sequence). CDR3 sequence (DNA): TGTGCCACCACTTACACCCGGGATGGAACCAAAAACATTCAGTACTTC. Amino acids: CATTYTRDGTKNIQYF.

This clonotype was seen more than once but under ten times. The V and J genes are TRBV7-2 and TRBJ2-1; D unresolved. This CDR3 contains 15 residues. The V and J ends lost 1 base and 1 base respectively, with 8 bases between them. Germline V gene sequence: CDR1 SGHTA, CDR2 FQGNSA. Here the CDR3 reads CASSLVIASYNEQFF. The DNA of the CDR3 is TGTGCCAGCAGCTTAGTTATAGCATCCTACAATGAGCAGTTCTTC.

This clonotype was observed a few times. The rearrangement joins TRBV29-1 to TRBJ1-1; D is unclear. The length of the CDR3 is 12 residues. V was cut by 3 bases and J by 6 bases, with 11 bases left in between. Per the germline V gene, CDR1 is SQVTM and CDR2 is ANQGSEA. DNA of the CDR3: TGCAGCGTTGAGGGCGGGATATCTGAAGCTTTCTTT. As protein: CSVEGGISEAFF.

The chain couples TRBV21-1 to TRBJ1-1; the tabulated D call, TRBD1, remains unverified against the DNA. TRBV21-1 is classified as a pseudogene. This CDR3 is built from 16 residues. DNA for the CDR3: TGTGCCAGCAGCACCCGGGACGGTCTGGGAATTCTTGAAGCTTTCTTT. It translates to CASSTRDGLGILEAFF.

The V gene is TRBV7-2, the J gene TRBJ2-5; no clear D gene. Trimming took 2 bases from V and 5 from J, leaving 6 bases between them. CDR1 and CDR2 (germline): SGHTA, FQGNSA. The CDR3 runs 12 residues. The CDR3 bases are TGTGCCAGCAGCTTACGTACGGAGACCCAGTACTTC. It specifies CASSLRTETQYF.

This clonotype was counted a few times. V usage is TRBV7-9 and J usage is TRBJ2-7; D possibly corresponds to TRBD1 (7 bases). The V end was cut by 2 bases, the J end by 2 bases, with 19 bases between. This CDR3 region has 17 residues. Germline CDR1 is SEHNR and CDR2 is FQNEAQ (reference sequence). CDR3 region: CASSLTYPRGTPYEQYF. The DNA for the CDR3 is TGTGCCAGCAGCTTAACCTACCCCAGGGGGACTCCCTACGAGCAGTACTTC.

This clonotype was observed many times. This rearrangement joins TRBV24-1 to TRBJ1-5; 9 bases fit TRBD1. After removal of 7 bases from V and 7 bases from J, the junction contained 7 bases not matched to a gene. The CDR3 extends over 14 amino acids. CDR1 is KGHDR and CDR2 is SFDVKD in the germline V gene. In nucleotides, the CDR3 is TGTGCCACCAGCAGACAGGGGGAATGGCAGCCCCAGCATTTT. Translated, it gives CATSRQGEWQPQHF.

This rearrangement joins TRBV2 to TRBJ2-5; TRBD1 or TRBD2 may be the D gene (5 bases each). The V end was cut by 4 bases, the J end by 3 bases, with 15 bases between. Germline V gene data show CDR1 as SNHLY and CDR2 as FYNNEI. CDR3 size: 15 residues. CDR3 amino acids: CASSVAGLGEETQYF. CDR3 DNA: TGTGCCAGCAGTGTGGCCGGGTTGGGGGAAGAGACCCAGTACTTC.

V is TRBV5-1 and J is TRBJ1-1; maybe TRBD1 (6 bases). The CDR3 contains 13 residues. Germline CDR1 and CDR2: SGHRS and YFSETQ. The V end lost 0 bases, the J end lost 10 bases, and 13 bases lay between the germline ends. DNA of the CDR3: TGCGCCAGCAGCTTGGGGCAGGGGAGCCGAGCTTTCTTT. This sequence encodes CASSLGQGSRAFF.

The CDR3 spells CASSPGTSGGTQYF. The CDR3 bases are TGTGCCAGCAGCCCTGGGACTAGCGGGGGTACGCAGTATTTT. The gene calls are TRBV7-2 and TRBJ2-3; 14 bases are a match to TRBD2. The CDR3 extends over 14 amino acids. V shed 5 bases and J 8 bases; nucleotides not matched to a gene: 3. In germline, CDR1 is SGHTA, CDR2 FQGNSA.

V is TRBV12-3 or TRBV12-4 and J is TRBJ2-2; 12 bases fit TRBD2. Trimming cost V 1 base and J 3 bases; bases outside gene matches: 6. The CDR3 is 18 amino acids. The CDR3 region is CASSLETSGRIDTGELFF. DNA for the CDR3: TGTGCCAGCAGTTTAGAGACTAGCGGGAGAATTGACACCGGGGAGCTGTTTTTT.

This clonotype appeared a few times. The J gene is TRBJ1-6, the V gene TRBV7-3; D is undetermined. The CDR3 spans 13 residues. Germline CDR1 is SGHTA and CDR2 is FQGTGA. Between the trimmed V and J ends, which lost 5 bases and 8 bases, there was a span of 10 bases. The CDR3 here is CASSIQSDSPLHF. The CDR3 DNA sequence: TGTGCCAGCAGCATACAGAGTGATTCACCCCTCCACTTT.

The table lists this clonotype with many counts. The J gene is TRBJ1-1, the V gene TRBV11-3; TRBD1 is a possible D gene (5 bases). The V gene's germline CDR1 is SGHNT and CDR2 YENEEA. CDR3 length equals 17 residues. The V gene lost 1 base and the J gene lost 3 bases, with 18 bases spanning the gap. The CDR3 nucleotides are TGTGCCAGCAGCTTAGCCGTAAGGGAGATAGGGGACACTGAAGCTTTCTTT. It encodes CASSLAVREIGDTEAFF.

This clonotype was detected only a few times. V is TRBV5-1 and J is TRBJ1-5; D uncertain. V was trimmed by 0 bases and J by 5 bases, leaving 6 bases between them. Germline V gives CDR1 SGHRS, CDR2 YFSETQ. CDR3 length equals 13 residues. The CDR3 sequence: CASSLAPDQPQHF. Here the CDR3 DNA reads TGCGCCAGCAGCTTGGCCCCGGATCAGCCCCAGCATTTT. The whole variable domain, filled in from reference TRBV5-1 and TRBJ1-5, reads KAGVTQTPRYLIKTRGQQVTLSCSPISGHRSVSWYQQTPGQGLQFLFEYFSETQRNKGNFPGRFSGRQFSNSRSEMNVSTLELGDSALYLCASSLAPDQPQHFGDGTRLSIL.

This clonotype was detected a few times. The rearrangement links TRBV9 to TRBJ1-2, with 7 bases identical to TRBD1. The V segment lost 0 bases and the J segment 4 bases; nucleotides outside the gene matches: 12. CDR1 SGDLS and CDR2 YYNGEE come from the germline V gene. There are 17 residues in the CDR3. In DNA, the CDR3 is TGTGCCAGCAGCGTAGGCAACCCGGGACAGCAGATCTATGGCTACACCTTC. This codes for CASSVGNPGQQIYGYTF.

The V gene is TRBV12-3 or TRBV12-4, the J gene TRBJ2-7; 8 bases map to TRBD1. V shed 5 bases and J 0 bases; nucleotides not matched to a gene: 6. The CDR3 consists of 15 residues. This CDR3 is CASSLRTGSSYEQYF. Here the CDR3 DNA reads TGTGCCAGCAGTCTGAGGACAGGGTCCTCCTACGAGCAGTACTTC.